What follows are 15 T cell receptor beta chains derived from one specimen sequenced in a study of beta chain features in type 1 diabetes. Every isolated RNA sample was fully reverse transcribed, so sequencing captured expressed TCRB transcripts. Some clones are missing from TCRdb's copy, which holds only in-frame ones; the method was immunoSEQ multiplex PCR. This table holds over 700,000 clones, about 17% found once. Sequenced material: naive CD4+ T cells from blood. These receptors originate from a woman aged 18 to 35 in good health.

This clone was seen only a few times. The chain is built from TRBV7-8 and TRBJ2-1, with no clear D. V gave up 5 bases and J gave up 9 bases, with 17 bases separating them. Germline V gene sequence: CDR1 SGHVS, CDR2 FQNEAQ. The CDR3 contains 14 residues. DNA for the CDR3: TGTGCCAGCAGCCCCGGGCCCGAGAGCCCTGAGCAGTTCTTC. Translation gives CASSPGPESPEQFF.

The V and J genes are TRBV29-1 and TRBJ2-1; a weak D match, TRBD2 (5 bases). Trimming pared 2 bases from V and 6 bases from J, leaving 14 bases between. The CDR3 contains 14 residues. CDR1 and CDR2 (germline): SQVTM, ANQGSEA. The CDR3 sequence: CSVESTGRGNEQFF. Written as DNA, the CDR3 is TGCAGCGTTGAATCGACCGGACGGGGCAATGAGCAGTTCTTC.

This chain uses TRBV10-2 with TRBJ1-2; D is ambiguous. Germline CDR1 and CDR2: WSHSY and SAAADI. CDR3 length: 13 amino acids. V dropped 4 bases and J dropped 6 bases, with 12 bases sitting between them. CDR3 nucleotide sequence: TGCGCCAGCAGTGCTAGGGTCGGAGATGGCTACACCTTC. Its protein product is CASSARVGDGYTF.

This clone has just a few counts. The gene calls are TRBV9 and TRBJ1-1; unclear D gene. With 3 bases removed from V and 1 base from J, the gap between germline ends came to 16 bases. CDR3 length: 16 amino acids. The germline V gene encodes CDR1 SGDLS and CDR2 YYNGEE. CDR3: CASSAGPTLRNTEAFF. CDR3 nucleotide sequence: TGTGCCAGCAGCGCTGGACCCACCCTGAGGAACACTGAAGCTTTCTTT.

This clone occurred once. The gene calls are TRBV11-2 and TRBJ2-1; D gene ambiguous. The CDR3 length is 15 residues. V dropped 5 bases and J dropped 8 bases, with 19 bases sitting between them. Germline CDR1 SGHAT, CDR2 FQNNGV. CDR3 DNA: TGTGCCAGCAGCCGCCTCCTGGTGATCTATGATGAGCAGTTCTTC. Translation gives CASSRLLVIYDEQFF.

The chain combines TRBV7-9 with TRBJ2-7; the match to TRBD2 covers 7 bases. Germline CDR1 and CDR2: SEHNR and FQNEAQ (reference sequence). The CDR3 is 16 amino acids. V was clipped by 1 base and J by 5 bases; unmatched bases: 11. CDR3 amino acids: CASSLEVGGVIDEQYF. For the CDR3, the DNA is TGTGCCAGCAGCTTAGAAGTGGGAGGGGTGATTGACGAGCAGTACTTC.

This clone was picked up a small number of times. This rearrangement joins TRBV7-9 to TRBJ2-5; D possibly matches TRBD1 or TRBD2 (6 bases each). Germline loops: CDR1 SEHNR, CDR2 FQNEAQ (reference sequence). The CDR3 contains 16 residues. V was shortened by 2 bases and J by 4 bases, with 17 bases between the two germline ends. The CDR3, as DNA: TGTGCCAGCAGCTTAAGGCCGTTGGGGGGCGCAGAGACCCAGTACTTC. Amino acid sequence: CASSLRPLGGAETQYF.

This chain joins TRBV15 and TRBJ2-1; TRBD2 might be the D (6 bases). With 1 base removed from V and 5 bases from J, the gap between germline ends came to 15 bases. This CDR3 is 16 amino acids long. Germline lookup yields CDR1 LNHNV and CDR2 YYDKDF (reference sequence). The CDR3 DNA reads TGTGCCACCAGCAGAGGCGGGGTAGCCGGGAACAATGAGCAGTTCTTC. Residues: CATSRGGVAGNNEQFF.

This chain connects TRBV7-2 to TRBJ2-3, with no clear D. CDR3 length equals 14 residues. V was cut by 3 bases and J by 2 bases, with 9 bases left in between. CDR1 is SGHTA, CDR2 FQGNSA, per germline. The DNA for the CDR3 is TGTGCCAGCAGCTTGTTCGGGCCCACAGATACGCAGTATTTT. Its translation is CASSLFGPTDTQYF.

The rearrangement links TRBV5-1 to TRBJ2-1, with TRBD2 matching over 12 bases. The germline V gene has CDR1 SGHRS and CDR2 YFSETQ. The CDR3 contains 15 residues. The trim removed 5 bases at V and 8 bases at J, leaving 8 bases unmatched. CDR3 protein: CASRWTSGEMYEQFF. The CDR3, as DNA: TGCGCCAGCAGATGGACTAGCGGGGAAATGTATGAGCAGTTCTTC.

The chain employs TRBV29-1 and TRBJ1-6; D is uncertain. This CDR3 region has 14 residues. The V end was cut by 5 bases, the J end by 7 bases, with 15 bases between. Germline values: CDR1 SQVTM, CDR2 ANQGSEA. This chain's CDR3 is CSVWVWVSNSPLHF. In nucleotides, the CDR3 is TGCAGCGTTTGGGTCTGGGTTTCGAATTCACCCCTCCACTTT.

The CDR3 DNA follows: TGTGCCAGCGCAACGCCAGGGACCCAGTACTTC. It is translated as CASATPGTQYF. V usage is TRBV6-5 and J usage is TRBJ2-5; D call uncertain. Trimming shortened V by 8 bases and J by 7 bases, and 11 bases separated the two germline ends. The V gene's germline CDR1 is MNHEY and CDR2 SVGAGI. The CDR3 covers 11 residues.

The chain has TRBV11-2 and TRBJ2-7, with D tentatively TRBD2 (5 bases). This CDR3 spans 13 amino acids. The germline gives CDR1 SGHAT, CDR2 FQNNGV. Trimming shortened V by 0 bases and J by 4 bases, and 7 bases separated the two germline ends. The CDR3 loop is CASSLDSGYEQYF. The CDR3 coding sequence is TGTGCCAGCAGCTTAGATTCGGGGTACGAGCAGTACTTC. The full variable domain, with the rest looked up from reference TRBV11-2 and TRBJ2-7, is EAGVAQSPRYKIIEKRQSVAFWCNPISGHATLYWYQQILGQGPKLLIQFQNNGVVDDSQLPKDRFSAERLKGVDSTLKIQPAKLEDSAVYLCASSLDSGYEQYFGPGTRLTVT.

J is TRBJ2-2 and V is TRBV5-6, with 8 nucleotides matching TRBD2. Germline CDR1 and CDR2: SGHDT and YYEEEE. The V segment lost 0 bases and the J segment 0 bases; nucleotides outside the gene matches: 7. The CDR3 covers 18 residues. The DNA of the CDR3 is TGTGCCAGCAGCTTGGGGCCTGCGGGGGGAGCGAACACCGGGGAGCTGTTTTTT. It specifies CASSLGPAGGANTGELFF.

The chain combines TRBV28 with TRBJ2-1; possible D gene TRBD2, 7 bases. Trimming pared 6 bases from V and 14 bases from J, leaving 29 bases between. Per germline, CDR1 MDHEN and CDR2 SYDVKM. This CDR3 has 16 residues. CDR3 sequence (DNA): TGTGCCAGCAGGCGGTCGGGGGCGGGAGTATTCCCGGCGGAGTTCTTC. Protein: CASRRSGAGVFPAEFF.